The 3 T cell receptor beta chains below were found in one sample sequenced in a study of Graves' ophthalmopathy and Graves' hyperthyroidism (dated by TCRdb to 2017 to 2018). Sequencing instrument: Illumina HiSeq 2000. For repertoire sequencing, TCR beta CDR3 regions were amplified from RNA transcripts. A first-round RT-PCR used HTBI primers with the Qiagen OneStep RT-PCR kit, followed by a second-round multiplex PCR, size selection and purification. TCRdb's own reprocessing of the public reads used fastp at Q25 and MiXCR and kept productive beta chains. Under each unique CDR3 protein, matching rows form one entry showing the most common genes and DNA. The sample profile shows about 480,000 distinct CDR3 sequences; 14% of them were found once. Of the sample, about 10% falls within the top ten clones. Source material: blood. These receptors were collected from a woman in her 30s with Graves' ophthalmopathy. Donor details come from another sample of the same person, matched by shared clones.

This clonotype showed up just a few times. At one end, the junction sequence differs from germline, possibly due to a read error. V gene TRBV5-1 combines with J gene TRBJ2-7; D gene uncertain. The CDR3 consists of 12 residues. Germline V lookup: CDR1 SGHRS, CDR2 YFSETQ. As DNA, the CDR3 is TGCGCCAGCAGGTTGGATTGGGACGAGCAGTACTTC. The encoded protein is CASRLDWDEQYF.

This clonotype was counted ten times or more. V is TRBV28 and J is TRBJ1-2; D not resolved. This CDR3 contains 12 residues. CDR1 MDHEN and CDR2 SYDVKM come from the germline V gene. Trimming removed 3 bases at V and 4 bases at J, with 6 bases between. CDR3 sequence: CASSLRFYGYTF. CDR3 coding DNA: TGTGCCAGCAGTTTGCGGTTCTATGGCTACACCTTC.

This clonotype was counted many times. The rearrangement uses TRBV7-3 and TRBJ1-1, with D unresolved. V gave up 2 bases and J gave up 0 bases, with 7 bases separating them. The CDR3 length is 14 residues. Germline V CDR1 and CDR2: SGHTA, FQGTGA. The CDR3: CASSLLGMNTEAFF. DNA for the CDR3: TGTGCCAGCAGCTTACTGGGGATGAACACTGAAGCTTTCTTT.